This T cell receptor (beta chain) emerged from a study of blood T cell repertoires in COVID-19. The germline CDR1 and CDR2 sequences are SGHTA and FQGTGA. Trimming took off 7 bases at V and 6 bases at J, with 18 bases between the two ends. This CDR3 region has 14 residues. The assay was immunoSEQ multiplex PCR, and TCRdb's table has in-frame clones only and misses some. The top ten hold around 4% of the sample, which has some 110,000 clones, roughly 87% seen once. The clonotype comes from a man aged 45 to 65 with acute or convalescent COVID-19. The chain is built from TRBV7-3 and TRBJ1-2; possibly TRBD1 for D (6 bases). The sample comprised peripheral blood. The CDR3 loop is CASKPGGQDHGYTF. The CDR3 coding sequence is TGTGCCAGCAAACCCGGGGGGCAGGACCATGGCTACACCTTC. Combining the CDR3 with reference TRBV7-3 and TRBJ1-2 gives the whole variable domain GAGVSQTPSNKVTEKGKYVELRCDPISGHTALYWYRQSLGQGPEFLIYFQGTGAADDSGLPNDRFFAVRPEGSVSTLKIQRTERGDSAVYLCASKPGGQDHGYTFGSGTRLTVV.